Below, one T cell receptor (beta chain) is given with its context. Its antigen is not known. Here immunoSEQ multiplex PCR was the method, and the copy in TCRdb shows in-frame clones only, minus some. The sample holds 2,100,000 or so clones, around 95% seen once. The data stem from a study of shared clonotypes between healthy human individuals. Findings and caveats of the study: Between a handful of donors, naive CD4 clonotypes were shared at a level of around 4.9%.

Germline V gene data show CDR1 as KGHSH and CDR2 as LQKENI. The CDR3 runs 14 residues. The V end lost 5 bases, the J end lost 5 bases, and 15 bases lay between the germline ends. The chain carries TRBV18 and TRBJ1-1; perhaps TRBD1 as D (6 bases). The sample was naive CD4+ T cells sorted from blood. Subset noted: CD45RA+ positively selected. The TCR comes from a man between 18 and 29 years old in good health. CDR3 nucleotides: TGTGCCAGCTCAAATACAGGGAGGAGGACTGAAGCTTTCTTT. It encodes CASSNTGRRTEAFF.